This T cell receptor (beta chain) derives from a study of control samples from healthy donors and cancer patients. CDR1 is SEHNR and CDR2 is FQNEAQ in the germline V gene (reference sequence). The CDR3 consists of 13 residues. The germline V and J ends were trimmed by 5 bases and 2 bases, with 9 bases remaining between them. Method: immunoSEQ multiplex PCR; TCRdb's copy keeps in-frame clones and lacks some. The data contain approximately 150,000 clones, around 86% of them seen just once; the ten biggest clones take up 4.9%. The sample comprised blood. The V gene is TRBV7-9, the J gene TRBJ1-2; D might be TRBD1 (5 bases). The receptor was isolated from a man aged 25 to 40 in good health. CDR3 region: CASSPEGNYGYTF. The CDR3 nucleotides are TGTGCCAGCAGCCCGGAGGGGAACTATGGCTACACCTTC.